These 24 T cell receptor beta chains share one sample of origin, sequenced in a study of post-analysis software for immune sequencing data. Whole-study results and caveats: Relative to controls, patients had 5 or 6 TRBV segments at higher frequency, with TRBV5-6, TRBV5-1 and TRBV20-1 among these.

Their antigens are not known. Each TCR beta cDNA library carried unique molecular identifiers. TCRdb used MiXCR to reprocess the PCR reads, holding one entry per CDR3 protein. The table records hundreds of thousands of distinct CDR3 sequences, around 44% of them present only once. The sequencing input was blood. Receptor source: a girl under 18 with multiple sclerosis.

The chain carries TRBV4-2 and TRBJ1-6; D may be TRBD1 (5 bases). In germline, CDR1 is LGHNA, CDR2 YNFKEQ. The CDR3 has 16 residues. V was clipped by 0 bases and J by 7 bases, with 13 bases between them. The CDR3 here is CASSQDKMTANSPLHF. The CDR3 DNA reads as TGTGCCAGCAGCCAAGATAAGATGACAGCAAATTCACCCCTCCACTTT.

The V and J genes are TRBV24-1 and TRBJ2-1; possible D gene TRBD2, 6 bases. V was trimmed by 3 bases and J by 4 bases, leaving 21 bases between them. The CDR3 has 18 residues. Germline-derived CDR1 and CDR2 are KGHDR and SFDVKD. CDR3 bases: TGTGCCACCAGTGATGGGTACTCCTGGCGGGGAACATACAATGAGCAGTTCTTC. Translating gives CATSDGYSWRGTYNEQFF.

This clonotype was seen only once. This sequence joins TRBV20-1 and TRBJ2-7, with TRBD2 matching over 8 bases. CDR3 length: 13 residues. CDR1 DFQATT and CDR2 SNEGSKA come from the germline V gene (reference sequence). V lost 3 bases to trimming and J lost 1 base; unmatched junction nucleotides: 2. CDR3: CSASIAGSYEQYF. The CDR3 DNA follows: TGCAGTGCTAGCATAGCGGGGTCCTACGAGCAGTACTTC.

At least ten counts were recorded for this clonotype. This rearrangement joins TRBV5-6 to TRBJ2-7, with a weak D call TRBD1 (6 bases). CDR3 length equals 13 residues. V dropped 2 bases and J dropped 3 bases, with 9 bases sitting between them. Germline CDR1 SGHDT, CDR2 YYEEEE. The CDR3, as DNA: TGTGCCAGCAGCTTTAACAGGGTCTACGAGCAGTACTTC. This codes for CASSFNRVYEQYF. Full variable domain (outside the CDR3, taken from reference TRBV5-6 and TRBJ2-7): DAGVTQSPTHLIKTRGQQVTLRCSPKSGHDTVSWYQQALGQGPQFIFQYYEEEERQRGNFPDRFSGHQFPNYSSELNVNALLLGDSALYLCASSFNRVYEQYFGPGTRLTVT.

The chain combines TRBV7-2 with TRBJ2-6; unclear D gene. This CDR3 contains 16 residues. V was pared by 1 base and J by 3 bases, with 10 bases between. Germline loops: CDR1 SGHTA, CDR2 FQGNSA. The CDR3 sequence: CASSLGQVFGANVLTF. DNA of the CDR3: TGTGCCAGCAGCTTAGGGCAGGTATTTGGGGCCAACGTCCTGACTTTC.

The chain has TRBV10-3 and TRBJ2-1, with a weak D call TRBD2 (6 bases). The V gene's germline CDR1 is ENHRY and CDR2 SYGVKD. Trimming removed 6 bases at V and 5 bases at J, with 8 bases between. The CDR3 covers 12 residues. The CDR3 loop is CAIRGLNNEQFF. CDR3 sequence (DNA): TGTGCCATCAGGGGACTCAACAATGAGCAGTTCTTC.

This clonotype was detected a few times. Just one base apart from a much larger clone, this may be a read error. CDR3 sequence (DNA): TGTGCCAGCTCCGGGGCAGGACGGCGGGACCAAGAGACCCAGTACTTC. This translates into CASSGAGRRDQETQYF. The V call is TRBV6-5, the J call TRBJ2-5; either TRBD1 or TRBD2 may fit D (5 bases each). The CDR3 loop spans 16 amino acids. V lost 8 bases to trimming and J lost 0 bases, with 19 bases between them. Germline CDR1 and CDR2: MNHEY and SVGAGI.

This sequence joins TRBV6-6 and TRBJ2-2; 11 bases line up with TRBD1. This CDR3 spans 16 amino acids. Germline CDR1 MNHNY, CDR2 SVGAGI (reference sequence). With V trimmed by 5 bases and J by 3 bases, 5 bases remained unmatched. In DNA, the CDR3 is TGTGCCAGCAGTAGAAGGACAGGGGGCGACACCGGGGAGCTGTTTTTT. Its protein is CASSRRTGGDTGELFF.

This clonotype was recorded only once. This chain joins TRBV6-5 and TRBJ2-3, with TRBD1 matching 7 bases. The germline V gene encodes CDR1 MNHEY and CDR2 SVGAGI. The CDR3 consists of 14 residues. Trimming removed 6 bases from V and 8 bases from J; junction bases left unmatched: 11. CDR3 in amino acids: CASSWDRRGGTQYF. CDR3 DNA sequence: TGTGCCAGCAGCTGGGACAGACGAGGTGGTACGCAGTATTTT.

The V gene is TRBV5-1, the J gene TRBJ2-5, with 7 bases matching TRBD1. The J call could be wrong; TRBJ2-7 is a better fit for the DNA end. The CDR3 is 14 amino acids. CDR1 and CDR2 from the germline V gene are SGHRS and YFSETQ. In DNA, the CDR3 is TGCGCCAGCAGCCTAAGACAGGGCAAGGACGAGCAGTACTTC. This gives the protein CASSLRQGKDEQYF.

This clonotype has a handful of counts. The chain employs TRBV6-6 and TRBJ2-5; 8 bases match TRBD2. This CDR3 has 14 residues. With 3 bases clipped from V and 2 bases from J, the junction kept 2 bases outside the gene matches. The germline gives CDR1 MNHNY, CDR2 SVGAGI (reference sequence). CDR3 amino acids: CASSYSSGQETQYF. In DNA, the CDR3 is TGTGCCAGCAGTTATTCTAGCGGGCAAGAGACCCAGTACTTC.

The gene calls are TRBV5-6 and TRBJ2-5; 10 bases match TRBD2. The CDR3 spans 13 residues. From germline, CDR1 is SGHDT and CDR2 YYEEEE. V trimming: 2 bases; J trimming: 11 bases; junction bases outside the gene matches: 6. CDR3 region: CASSFSGRGEQYF. DNA for the CDR3: TGTGCCAGCAGCTTCAGCGGGAGGGGAGAGCAGTACTTC.

The chain is built from TRBV5-1 and TRBJ2-1; D assignment may be TRBD1 or TRBD2 (5 bases each). Germline CDR1 reads SGHRS; CDR2 reads YFSETQ. This CDR3 contains 13 residues. V lost 4 bases and J 14 bases, leaving 19 bases between the germline ends. Written as DNA, the CDR3 is TGCGCCAGCAGCCCCGGGACCCCCCAACGGGAGTTCTTC. Translated, it gives CASSPGTPQREFF.

There are a few counts of this clonotype. The chain couples TRBV12-3 or TRBV12-4 to TRBJ1-4; maybe TRBD1 (5 bases). CDR3 length: 15 residues. Trimming cost V 5 bases and J 6 bases, with 16 bases left between them. DNA of the CDR3: TGTGCCAGCAGTCCCTCCGTTGTAGGGGATGAAAAACTGTTTTTT. This encodes CASSPSVVGDEKLFF.

This clonotype showed up just a few times. This chain joins TRBV6-5 and TRBJ1-1, with 7 positions matching TRBD1. Germline loops: CDR1 MNHEY, CDR2 SVGAGI. V dropped 5 bases and J dropped 8; count of bases not matched to a gene: 8. The CDR3 loop spans 13 amino acids. The CDR3 coding sequence is TGTGCCAGCAGTCTCCGGGACAGTAAAGAAGCTTTCTTT. Protein product: CASSLRDSKEAFF.

V and J are TRBV5-1 and TRBJ2-5; D is possibly TRBD1 or TRBD2 (6 bases each). The CDR3 is made up of 15 amino acids. V dropped 3 bases and J dropped 5 bases, with 17 bases sitting between them. CDR1 is SGHRS and CDR2 is YFSETQ in the germline V gene. Here the CDR3 DNA reads TGCGCCAGCAGCTCGGGGGCGGAGGTAGGGGAGACCCAGTACTTC. Protein product: CASSSGAEVGETQYF.

The V and J genes are TRBV20-1 and TRBJ2-5, with D possibly TRBD2 on 6 matching bases. The DNA end is more similar to TRBJ2-7, so the J call may be wrong. The CDR3 is made up of 13 amino acids. Germline-derived CDR1 and CDR2 are DFQATT and SNEGSKA (reference sequence). The CDR3 DNA sequence: TGCAGTGCTAGAGTCCCCCGGCGGGGCGAGCAGTACTTC. Its protein product is CSARVPRRGEQYF.

The chain carries TRBV7-2 and TRBJ2-3, with TRBD1 as a possible D gene (6 bases). From germline, CDR1 is SGHTA and CDR2 FQGNSA. The length of the CDR3 is 14 residues. Between the trimmed V and J ends, which lost 6 bases and 3 bases, there was a span of 13 bases. This CDR3 reads CASRWGRGTDTQYF. For the CDR3, the DNA is TGTGCCAGCAGATGGGGAAGGGGGACAGATACGCAGTATTTT.

The gene calls are TRBV20-1 and TRBJ1-2; weak D call: TRBD1 (6 bases). This CDR3 spans 13 amino acids. CDR1 is DFQATT and CDR2 is SNEGSKA in the germline V gene (reference sequence). V was clipped by 6 bases and J by 8 bases, with 19 bases between them. The CDR3 reads CSARWGPPSGYTF. The CDR3 nucleotides are TGCAGTGCCCGATGGGGGCCCCCGTCGGGCTACACCTTC.

This clonotype has a handful of counts. The chain combines TRBV4-2 with TRBJ2-5, with D maybe TRBD1 (6 bases). The V gene's germline CDR1 is LGHNA and CDR2 YNFKEQ. V lost 0 bases to trimming and J lost 5 bases, with 16 bases between them. This CDR3 comprises 16 residues. The CDR3 spells CASSQERGKGPETQYF. CDR3 DNA: TGTGCCAGCAGCCAAGAAAGGGGGAAAGGACCGGAGACCCAGTACTTC.

The chain couples TRBV10-3 to TRBJ2-5, with a tentative D call TRBD2 (6 bases). CDR3 length: 15 amino acids. Germline values: CDR1 ENHRY, CDR2 SYGVKD. The V end lost 3 bases, the J end lost 0 bases, and 11 bases lay between the germline ends. CDR3 region: CAISDVGGNQETQYF. The DNA for the CDR3 is TGTGCCATCAGTGACGTCGGCGGGAACCAAGAGACCCAGTACTTC.

This clonotype was recorded a few times. The chain couples TRBV6-1 to TRBJ2-6, with a weak D call TRBD1 (6 bases). The V and J ends lost 7 bases and 2 bases respectively, with 21 bases between them. This CDR3 spans 18 amino acids. CDR1 is MNHNS and CDR2 is SASEGT in the germline V gene. As DNA, the CDR3 is TGTGCCAGCATCATGAAGGGGGTTTTGGGGCCTGGGGCCAACGTCCTGACTTTC. Its translation is CASIMKGVLGPGANVLTF.

This clonotype has a handful of counts. The V call is TRBV18, the J call TRBJ2-5, with TRBD1 matching 8 bases. Germline V gives CDR1 KGHSH, CDR2 LQKENI. The CDR3 contains 14 residues. The ends lost 5 bases at V and 2 bases at J; junction bases unmatched: 4. The CDR3 spells CASSTGQEQETQYF. DNA for the CDR3: TGTGCCAGCTCAACGGGACAGGAGCAAGAGACCCAGTACTTC.

The CDR3 nucleotides are TGCGCCAGCAGCTTGGGGCCCCCAGGGATGAACACTGAAGCTTTCTTT. Translating it yields CASSLGPPGMNTEAFF. The chain joins TRBV5-1 to TRBJ1-1; D might be TRBD1 (5 bases). Germline V gene data show CDR1 as SGHRS and CDR2 as YFSETQ. CDR3 length: 16 residues. V was trimmed by 0 bases and J by 0 bases, leaving 12 bases between them. Combining the CDR3 with reference TRBV5-1 and TRBJ1-1 gives the whole variable domain KAGVTQTPRYLIKTRGQQVTLSCSPISGHRSVSWYQQTPGQGLQFLFEYFSETQRNKGNFPGRFSGRQFSNSRSEMNVSTLELGDSALYLCASSLGPPGMNTEAFFGQGTRLTVV.